The clone carrying this T cell receptor beta chain has at least ten counts. What it binds is unknown. This sample is drawn from a study of regulatory T cells in long-lasting Graves disease. Points from the study as a whole: Favored gene segments in persistent disease were TRBV28, TRBJ1-2 and TRBJ2-5. Persistent Graves' disease cases displayed lower TCR diversity than newly diagnosed ones.

Trimming removed 5 bases from V and 9 bases from J, with 23 bases in between. Germline lookup yields CDR1 SGHTA and CDR2 FQGTGA. The CDR3 contains 15 residues. Time point meaning: newly diagnosed GD, antithyroid drugs for less than 3 months. PBMC RNA was the source of the TCR library. For TCR beta, libraries came from iRepertoire HTBI primers and Arm-PCR of CDR3 regions. MiXCR, run by TCRdb on the multiplex PCR reads, gives a single entry per CDR3 protein. The sample has over 500,000 distinct CDR3 sequences; around 17% are singletons. The same data also went into a second study, on T cells in Graves' hyperthyroidism and ophthalmopathy. Per that paper: TCR CDR3 regions were first amplified by RT-PCR with HTBI primers.

The J gene is TRBJ2-7, the V gene TRBV7-3, with TRBD2 as a possible D gene (5 bases). The TCR sequence derives from a woman younger than 45 with Graves disease. Sample: peripheral blood mononuclear cells (PBMCs), taken at new diagnosis, from a patient treated with antithyroid drugs. The CDR3 sequence: CASSQNGRRADGQYF. The CDR3 DNA reads as TGTGCCAGCAGCCAGAATGGACGGAGAGCGGACGGGCAGTACTTC.